The 6 T cell receptor beta chains below come from one sample, sequenced in a study of shared clonotypes between healthy human individuals. Sequencing used immunoSEQ multiplex PCR; TCRdb keeps in-frame clones, though not all of them. The sample shows about half a million clones, over 70% of them seen only once. The sequenced material came from PBMCs. Source of these receptors: a woman in her thirties or forties in good health. Some clones in this sample may be carry-over from other donors' samples.

The chain joins TRBV6-5 to TRBJ2-5, with D perhaps TRBD2 (6 bases). V gave up 6 bases and J gave up 7 bases, with 15 bases separating them. Germline assignment: CDR1 MNHEY and CDR2 SVGAGI. This CDR3 contains 13 residues. The CDR3 DNA sequence: TGTGCCAGCAGCAAGACTAGGTCTGGGACCCAGTACTTC. It yields the protein CASSKTRSGTQYF.

This clone is categorized as medium-sized. Other DNA variants within this sample encode the same CDR3. The chain combines TRBV2 with TRBJ1-4, with D possibly matching TRBD1 (6 bases). The CDR3 is 12 residues long. The V gene's germline CDR1 is SNHLY and CDR2 FYNNEI. Trimming stripped 7 bases from V and 8 bases from J, with 11 bases between. CDR3 DNA: TGTGCCAGCATCTCAACAGGGGAAAAACTGTTTTTT. This encodes CASISTGEKLFF.

The J gene is TRBJ2-7, the V gene TRBV7-2; D ambiguous. Looked up from germline, CDR1 is SGHTA and CDR2 is FQGNSA. The V end lost 2 bases, the J end lost 6 bases, and 5 bases lay between the germline ends. The CDR3 sequence is 11 residues long. The CDR3 protein is CASSLKSEQYF. As DNA, the CDR3 is TGTGCCAGCAGCTTAAAGTCCGAGCAGTACTTC.

To note about this clone: The sample contains more than one DNA sequence encoding this CDR3. This chain joins TRBV5-1 and TRBJ1-5; D is perhaps TRBD1 (5 bases). Germline V gene sequence: CDR1 SGHRS, CDR2 YFSETQ. CDR3 length: 13 residues. V lost 0 bases to trimming and J lost 4 bases, with 5 bases between them. Here the CDR3 reads CASSLGQNQPQHF. The CDR3 DNA follows: TGCGCCAGCAGCTTGGGACAGAATCAGCCCCAGCATTTT.

Note on this clone: This likely stems from a read error, as it lies one base from a far larger clone. Other nucleotide sequences from this sample produce the same CDR3. The chain links TRBV18 to TRBJ2-7; 9 bases match TRBD1. Germline V CDR1 and CDR2: KGHSH, LQKENI. The CDR3 has 14 residues. J was trimmed by 2 bases and V by 3 bases; bases with no gene match: 2. CDR3 region: CASSPGTGTYEQYF. The DNA of the CDR3 is TGTGCCAGCTCACCCGGGACAGGGACCTACGAGCAGTACTTC.

This clone turned up a few times. A read error is the likely source, as a far larger clone sits one nucleotide away. The chain recombines TRBV30 with TRBJ1-1; D remains ambiguous. This CDR3 spans 17 amino acids. Germline V lookup: CDR1 GTSNPN, CDR2 SVGIG (reference sequence). Trimming cost V 3 bases and J 6 bases, with 26 bases left between them. The CDR3 reads CAWSASLTSTLGPEAFF. CDR3 in DNA: TGTGCCTGGAGCGCCAGTCTTACCTCAACCTTGGGCCCTGAAGCTTTCTTT. The whole variable domain, remainder taken from reference TRBV30 and TRBJ1-1, is SQTIHQWPATLVQPVGSPLSLECTVEGTSNPNLYWYRQAAGRGLQLLFYSVGIGQISSEVPQNLSASRPQDRQFILSSKKLLLSDSGFYLCAWSASLTSTLGPEAFFGQGTRLTVV.